A single sample is the source of the 3 T cell receptor beta chains below, sequenced in a study of human T cells and chemical hapten exposure (dated by TCRdb to about 2021). The sample's time point, from its label and the paper: pre-sensitization, week 0. The label giving this sample's treatment or condition can be read as: therapeutic diphenylcyclopropenone sensitization with weekly scalp DPC. Library prep was done by RACE. TCRdb names NextSeq 500 as the instrument used. TCRdb reran the public reads through fastp at Q25 and MiXCR, keeping productive beta chains. Every CDR3 protein is listed once, alongside the most common genes and DNA of its rows. This sample holds approximately 50,000 distinct CDR3 sequences; 11% were observed only once. Clones ranked in the top ten supply 4% of the sample. Material: whole blood, obtained in connection with sensitization to the hapten diphenylcyclopropenone (DPC). The source is a woman aged 40 to 50 with alopecia areata. Some clones in this sample may be carry-over from other donors' samples.

This clonotype was seen ten or more times. The DNA for the CDR3 is TGTGCCAGCAGTCCCGGACTCTATTTCGGGGAGCAGTTCTTC. As protein: CASSPGLYFGEQFF. The rearrangement links TRBV6-2 or TRBV6-3 to TRBJ2-1; D may be TRBD2 (5 bases). This CDR3 spans 14 amino acids. With 5 bases removed from V and 10 bases from J, the gap between germline ends came to 18 bases. The germline V gene encodes CDR1 MNHEY and CDR2 SVGEGT.

The gene calls are TRBV7-9 and TRBJ2-1, with a weak D call TRBD1 (5 bases). The V gene's germline CDR1 is SEHNR and CDR2 FQNEAQ (reference sequence). The CDR3 totals 17 residues. Trimming removed 7 bases from V and 0 bases from J, with 19 bases in between. CDR3 in DNA: TGTGCCAGCACCCGACAGAGCTCTTCAAGCTCCTACAATGAGCAGTTCTTC. Its protein is CASTRQSSSSSYNEQFF.

This chain links TRBV19 with TRBJ2-1, with 8 bases lining up with TRBD2. Germline-derived CDR1 and CDR2 are LNHDA and SQIVND (reference sequence). The V and J ends lost 8 bases and 6 bases, in that order; junction bases with no gene match: 3. This CDR3 contains 12 residues. The CDR3 is CASSGTSNEQFF. Written as DNA, the CDR3 is TGTGCCAGTTCAGGGACTAGCAATGAGCAGTTCTTC. The complete variable domain, with remaining parts taken from reference TRBV19 and TRBJ2-1, reads DGGITQSPKYLFRKEGQNVTLSCEQNLNHDAMYWYRQDPGQGLRLIYYSQIVNDFQKGDIAEGYSVSREKKESFPLTVTSAQKNPTAFYLCASSGTSNEQFFGPGTRLTVL.